The rows below give T cell receptor beta chains drawn from one sample of a study of blood T cells in healthy people across ages. Via MiXCR, TCRdb re-called the 5' RACE reads, giving one row per CDR3 protein. This table has about 670,000 distinct CDR3 sequences, roughly two fifths appearing once. The sample consisted of blood. These TCRs come from an elderly man in good health. Each CDR3 is given with its conserved first and last residue. Clone size appears in some rows only: once, few, many, or a class for an expanded clone.

>.|.|TRBV7-3
CASSPIASGSSYNEQYF
>few|TRBJ2-1|TRBV25-1
CASRGLAEGSYNEQFF
>few|TRBJ1-2|TRBV6-2/TRBV6-3
CASRVQGANYGYTF
>.|TRBJ2-1|TRBV7-2
CASSLRPSGGYEQFF
>few|TRBJ2-1|TRBV6-2/TRBV6-3
CASSDRVRIYNEQFF
>.|TRBJ2-7|TRBV20-1
CSAPGLQSGQYF
>few|TRBJ2-3|TRBV11-2
CASSYITRGDTQYF
>few|TRBJ2-3|TRBV20-1
CSFSRGGISTDTQYF
>.|TRBJ2-7|TRBV29-1
CSVAGRAAYEQYF
>.|TRBJ2-5|TRBV20-1
CSARIGGPQETQYF
>few|TRBJ2-5|TRBV6-2/TRBV6-3
CASRAPTGDEQYF
>.|TRBJ2-3|TRBV5-1
CASSWTAEDTQYF
>.|TRBJ2-5|TRBV5-6
CASSLLKGAGYQETQYF
>.|TRBJ2-1|TRBV6-6
CASSWGSGGYNEQFF
>.|TRBJ2-3|TRBV20-1
CSAWPTSTSTDTQYF
>.|TRBJ2-7|TRBV7-2
CASSYQGQGKYEQYF